Below, 7 T cell receptor beta chains from the same sample are listed, as sequenced in a study of cytomegalovirus exposure and HLA in healthy donors. The assay was immunoSEQ multiplex PCR, and TCRdb's table has in-frame clones only and misses some. The table lists 250,000 to 350,000 clones, just over 85% of them singletons. Sequenced sample: PBMCs. The receptor source for this set is a woman between 18 and 30 years old in good health and CMV-seronegative.

The J gene is TRBJ2-7, the V gene TRBV29-1; tentatively, D is TRBD2 (6 bases). Per germline, CDR1 SQVTM and CDR2 ANQGSEA. The CDR3 contains 15 residues. The germline V and J ends were trimmed by 0 bases and 6 bases, with 18 bases remaining between them. CDR3 loop: CSVEDARRDPLEQYF. The CDR3 DNA reads as TGCAGCGTTGAAGACGCACGGAGGGACCCTCTCGAGCAGTACTTC.

The chain employs TRBV6-5 and TRBJ2-7; possibly TRBD1 for D (7 bases). Germline CDR1 MNHEY, CDR2 SVGAGI. The V end lost 8 bases, the J end lost 3 bases, and 14 bases lay between the germline ends. This CDR3 contains 13 residues. This chain's CDR3 is CASWQGGVYEQYF. Written as DNA, the CDR3 is TGTGCCAGCTGGCAGGGGGGTGTCTACGAGCAGTACTTC.

This clone showed up many times. The CDR3 loop is CASFSGTGVQDGYTF. CDR3 DNA sequence: TGTGCCAGCTTCTCCGGGACAGGGGTTCAAGATGGCTACACCTTC. The chain links TRBV18 to TRBJ1-2, with 10 bases lining up with TRBD1. Germline-derived CDR1 and CDR2 are KGHSH and LQKENI. The V segment lost 7 bases and the J segment 6 bases; nucleotides outside the gene matches: 11. The CDR3 sequence is 15 residues long.

A single count supports this clone. This chain uses TRBV5-1 with TRBJ2-7; maybe TRBD2 (6 bases). The V gene's germline CDR1 is SGHRS and CDR2 YFSETQ. V dropped 0 bases and J dropped 5 bases, with 18 bases sitting between them. This CDR3 has 16 residues. CDR3 DNA sequence: TGCGCCAGCAGCTTGGGACCCGAGCAACTAGCCGACGAGCAGTACTTC. Translated: CASSLGPEQLADEQYF.

V usage is TRBV5-6 and J usage is TRBJ1-5; maybe TRBD1 (6 bases). This CDR3 region has 15 residues. Trimming stripped 1 base from V and 4 bases from J, with 12 bases between. The germline CDR1 and CDR2 sequences are SGHDT and YYEEEE. DNA for the CDR3: TGTGCCAGCAGCTTGTTTCTCAGGGGAAATCAGCCCCAGCATTTT. Translated: CASSLFLRGNQPQHF.

The chain combines TRBV27 with TRBJ2-1; D might be TRBD1 (5 bases). The length of the CDR3 is 17 residues. Germline CDR1 MNHEY, CDR2 SMNVEV (reference sequence). V was trimmed by 5 bases and J by 0 bases, leaving 17 bases between them. The CDR3 nucleotides read TGTGCCAGCAGTCCGGACACCTTCGGTAGCTCCTACAATGAGCAGTTCTTC. Amino acid sequence: CASSPDTFGSSYNEQFF.

V is TRBV7-2 and J is TRBJ2-5, with D maybe TRBD2 (5 bases). Trimming took 2 bases from V and 2 from J, leaving 15 bases between them. The germline V gene encodes CDR1 SGHTA and CDR2 FQGNSA. This CDR3 spans 16 amino acids. DNA of the CDR3: TGTGCCAGCAGCTTAACTCTTCGGACTGCACAAGAGACCCAGTACTTC. As protein: CASSLTLRTAQETQYF.